This TCR beta chain was profiled in a study of T-cell reconstitution after alpha-beta-depleted transplantation in children. The V and J ends lost 5 bases and 5 bases respectively, with 21 bases between them. The CDR3 has 16 residues. Study results and caveats: As was reported, about two months after transplant, alpha-beta T cells came from several hundred expanded graft clones. After transplant, high TCRbeta diversity at day 60 in some patients arose from surviving recipient T cells and thymic progenitors.

The sample holds a few counts of this clonotype. Antigen specificity is unknown. Molecular barcoding with unique molecular identifiers was used for the TCRbeta library. TCRdb re-called the PCR reads through MiXCR, storing one row per CDR3 protein. The sample contains fewer than 500,000 distinct CDR3 sequences, over 40% of which appear only once. The chain joins TRBV12-3 or TRBV12-4 to TRBJ2-5; weak D call: TRBD2 (5 bases). Sample: PBMCs, taken before TCRalphabeta/CD19-depleted stem cell transplant. The TCR comes from a girl under 10 years old with aplastic anemia, due to receive a stem cell transplant. This CDR3 reads CASSRRFAGGGETQYF. As DNA, the CDR3 is TGTGCCAGCAGTAGGCGGTTTGCAGGAGGTGGGGAGACCCAGTACTTC.